This T cell receptor (beta chain) stems from a study of early T cells in non-severe SARS-CoV-2 infection. This clonotype was counted ten times or more. With 4 bases removed from V and 3 bases from J, the gap between germline ends came to 6 bases. Germline CDR1 reads SGHAT; CDR2 reads FQNNGV. This CDR3 spans 13 amino acids. One entry per CDR3 protein, called by TCRdb with MiXCR from the 5' RACE reads. Among about 59,000 distinct CDR3 sequences listed, 13% were seen once. The chain recombines TRBV11-2 with TRBJ2-2; D is undetermined. The receptor comes from an adult who was a healthcare worker with PCR-confirmed SARS-CoV-2 infection or an uninfected control (not recorded which). The starting material was whole blood, obtained at baseline. The CDR3 sequence is CASSSGDTGELFF. Here the CDR3 DNA reads TGTGCCAGCAGCTCAGGAGACACCGGGGAGCTGTTTTTT.